These 28 T cell receptor beta chains share one sample of origin, sequenced in a study of STAT5B mutations in CD4+ large granular lymphocyte leukemia. Assay used: immunoSEQ multiplex PCR; TCRdb lists only in-frame clones, some missing. The table shows approximately 23,000 clones, with more than 60% occurring only once. Material for sequencing was CD4+ T cells from blood buffy coats. The receptors here all came from a human donor in good health.

This clone was seen a few times. V usage is TRBV5-4 and J usage is TRBJ1-6; the D gene is possibly TRBD1 (6 bases). This CDR3 has 14 amino acids. CDR1 is SGHNT and CDR2 is YYREEE in the germline V gene (reference sequence). Trimming removed 2 bases at V and 8 bases at J, with 11 bases between. The CDR3 region is CASSFGQGHSPLHF. In nucleotides, the CDR3 is TGTGCCAGCAGCTTCGGTCAGGGGCATTCACCCCTCCACTTT.

The chain links TRBV15 to TRBJ2-3; unclear D gene. Germline V lookup: CDR1 LNHNV, CDR2 YYDKDF (reference sequence). The CDR3 contains 14 residues. Trimming removed 3 bases from V and 2 bases from J, with 9 bases in between. This CDR3 reads CATSRGSPTDTQYF. CDR3 in DNA: TGTGCCACCAGCAGGGGATCACCCACAGATACGCAGTATTTT.

This clone came up once. The chain links TRBV7-2 to TRBJ2-5; D is possibly TRBD2 (6 bases). The CDR3 runs 15 residues. Looked up from germline, CDR1 is SGHTA and CDR2 is FQGNSA. The V end was cut by 8 bases, the J end by 2 bases, with 18 bases between. The CDR3 coding sequence is TGTGCCAGCGTCGGATGGTGGGGGAGGCAAGAGACCCAGTACTTC. It specifies CASVGWWGRQETQYF.

The chain combines TRBV27 with TRBJ2-7; the match to TRBD2 covers 11 bases. Germline V CDR1 and CDR2: MNHEY, SMNVEV (reference sequence). The CDR3 is 15 amino acids. Trimming took 5 bases from V and 2 from J; bases not matched to a gene: 5. The CDR3 spells CASSGRTSGPYEQYF. In DNA, the CDR3 is TGTGCCAGCAGTGGCCGGACTAGCGGGCCCTACGAGCAGTACTTC.

The gene calls are TRBV10-3 and TRBJ1-2; D gene uncertain. Germline loops: CDR1 ENHRY, CDR2 SYGVKD. Trimming took off 4 bases at V and 2 bases at J, with 5 bases between the two ends. CDR3 length equals 12 residues. The CDR3 reads CAISVDNYGYTF. The CDR3 DNA sequence: TGTGCCATCAGTGTGGACAACTATGGCTACACCTTC.

The chain carries TRBV27 and TRBJ1-6; unclear D gene. With 2 bases removed from V and 4 bases from J, the gap between germline ends came to 6 bases. There are 14 residues in the CDR3. Germline V CDR1 and CDR2: MNHEY, SMNVEV (reference sequence). CDR3 sequence reads: CASSLVQYNSPLHF. The CDR3 coding sequence is TGTGCCAGCAGTTTAGTTCAATATAATTCACCCCTCCACTTT.

The rearrangement links TRBV6-5 to TRBJ1-5; D not certain. This CDR3 spans 13 amino acids. Between the trimmed V and J ends, which lost 8 bases and 3 bases, there was a span of 11 bases. The germline V gene has CDR1 MNHEY and CDR2 SVGAGI. For the CDR3, the DNA is TGTGCCAGCGGTTTTGGGGACAATCAGCCCCAGCATTTT. Its translation is CASGFGDNQPQHF.

The chain has TRBV19 and TRBJ1-1; D uncertain. The CDR3 spans 12 residues. Germline CDR1 is LNHDA and CDR2 is SQIVND (reference sequence). V was clipped by 5 bases and J by 11 bases, with 15 bases between them. CDR3 coding DNA: TGTGCCAGTAGTCAGTCAGGAGGGTGGGCTTTCTTT. Amino acid sequence: CASSQSGGWAFF.

The V and J genes are TRBV27 and TRBJ2-3; D might be TRBD1 or TRBD2, each matching 5 bases. The germline V and J ends were trimmed by 5 bases and 0 bases, with 9 bases remaining between them. CDR1 MNHEY and CDR2 SMNVEV come from the germline V gene (reference sequence). The CDR3 covers 14 residues. DNA for the CDR3: TGTGCCAGCAGTAGAAGGGACAGCACAGATACGCAGTATTTT. Its protein is CASSRRDSTDTQYF.

The genes are TRBV5-1 and TRBJ1-2; maybe TRBD1 (5 bases). CDR1 SGHRS and CDR2 YFSETQ come from the germline V gene. The CDR3 is 15 amino acids. Trimming cost V 0 bases and J 6 bases, with 15 bases left between them. The CDR3 loop is CASSLAGARGDGYTF. The DNA for the CDR3 is TGCGCCAGCAGCTTGGCCGGGGCCCGCGGAGATGGCTACACCTTC.

The rearrangement links TRBV18 to TRBJ2-1; maybe TRBD2 (6 bases). The CDR3 spans 15 residues. The V gene lost 3 bases and the J gene lost 2 bases, with 11 bases spanning the gap. The germline V gene has CDR1 KGHSH and CDR2 LQKENI. In DNA form, the CDR3 reads TGTGCCAGCTCACCGACTAGTTTAACCTACAATGAGCAGTTCTTC. It yields the protein CASSPTSLTYNEQFF.

This chain links TRBV28 with TRBJ1-3, with D possibly matching TRBD1 (5 bases). Germline V gene data show CDR1 as MDHEN and CDR2 as SYDVKM. The V end was cut by 5 bases, the J end by 0 bases, with 17 bases between. The CDR3 has 17 residues. CDR3 loop: CASSRRTGARSGNTIYF. Here the CDR3 DNA reads TGTGCCAGCAGTCGACGAACCGGGGCTCGCTCTGGAAACACCATATATTTT.

This chain's CDR3 is CASSLASGSTDTQYF. In nucleotides, the CDR3 is TGTGCCAGCAGCTTGGCCTCAGGGTCCACAGATACGCAGTATTTT. V and J are TRBV5-4 and TRBJ2-3, with a weak D call TRBD1 (5 bases). The CDR3 runs to 15 residues. V lost 0 bases and J 2 bases, leaving 10 bases between the germline ends. Germline V CDR1 and CDR2: SGHNT, YYREEE (reference sequence).

V gene TRBV6-6 combines with J gene TRBJ2-3; D might be TRBD2 (6 bases). Trimming stripped 6 bases from V and 4 bases from J, with 17 bases between. The CDR3 runs 15 residues. Germline V gene data show CDR1 as MNHNY and CDR2 as SVGAGI (reference sequence). CDR3 nucleotides: TGTGCCAGCAGAGCCGGGACCGGAGGGGCAGATACGCAGTATTTT. Its translation is CASRAGTGGADTQYF.

The chain links TRBV28 to TRBJ2-3; no firm D call. Germline V gives CDR1 MDHEN, CDR2 SYDVKM. V was trimmed by 9 bases and J by 1 base, leaving 14 bases between them. This CDR3 is built from 14 residues. The CDR3 spells CASSLILGTDTQYF. The CDR3 DNA sequence: TGTGCCAGTAGCCTTATCTTGGGCACAGATACGCAGTATTTT.

This chain connects TRBV28 to TRBJ1-2; no definite D call. The length of the CDR3 is 13 residues. Germline V gene lookup returns CDR1 MDHEN and CDR2 SYDVKM. V lost 5 bases and J lost 5, with 12 bases in between. CDR3 residues: CASSPQRVYGYTF. The CDR3 coding sequence is TGTGCCAGCAGTCCACAGAGGGTTTATGGCTACACCTTC.

The J gene is TRBJ2-3, the V gene TRBV5-1; weak D call: TRBD2 (5 bases). Trimming shortened V by 6 bases and J by 3 bases, and 11 bases separated the two germline ends. Per germline, CDR1 SGHRS and CDR2 YFSETQ. The CDR3 is made up of 13 amino acids. In DNA form, the CDR3 reads TGCGCCAGCAAGCGGCGTGAGACAGATACGCAGTATTTT. Its translation is CASKRRETDTQYF.

This chain joins TRBV7-9 and TRBJ1-3; 9 bases fit TRBD1. The junction had 12 bases not matched to a gene; V was cut back by 5 bases and J by 4 bases. The CDR3 covers 17 residues. Germline V gene sequence: CDR1 SEHNR, CDR2 FQNEAQ (reference sequence). CDR3 DNA: TGTGCCAGCAGCGAAGGTCCGGGACAGGGAGAAGGAAACACCATATATTTT. Translated, it gives CASSEGPGQGEGNTIYF.

This clone occurred once. The V call is TRBV5-1, the J call TRBJ1-1, with D unclear. Germline V CDR1 and CDR2: SGHRS, YFSETQ. The V and J ends lost 0 bases and 8 bases respectively, with 14 bases between them. The CDR3 spans 14 residues. The CDR3 protein is CASSLEATVVEAFF. CDR3 DNA: TGCGCCAGCAGCTTGGAGGCGACGGTTGTCGAAGCTTTCTTT. Based on the CDR3 plus reference TRBV5-1 and TRBJ1-1, the full variable domain is KAGVTQTPRYLIKTRGQQVTLSCSPISGHRSVSWYQQTPGQGLQFLFEYFSETQRNKGNFPGRFSGRQFSNSRSEMNVSTLELGDSALYLCASSLEATVVEAFFGQGTRLTVV.

The J gene is TRBJ2-7, the V gene TRBV5-8; tentative D call: TRBD1 (5 bases). V lost 5 bases and J 3 bases, leaving 12 bases between the germline ends. The CDR3 extends over 13 amino acids. Germline CDR1 SGHTS, CDR2 YDEGEE. The CDR3 coding sequence is TGTGCCAGCAGTAGGGGTATTGACTACGAGCAGTACTTC. Its translation is CASSRGIDYEQYF.

The CDR3 bases are TGTGCCTGGAGCGGCGGGACAGGCCAAGAGACCCAGTACTTC. Its protein is CAWSGGTGQETQYF. This chain connects TRBV30 to TRBJ2-5; 8 positions agree with TRBD1. Germline CDR1 and CDR2: GTSNPN and SVGIG (reference sequence). This CDR3 region has 14 residues. J lost 1 base, V lost 3 bases, and 4 bases had no gene match.

V is TRBV5-1 and J is TRBJ1-6; D may be TRBD1 (5 bases). There are 12 residues in the CDR3. V was trimmed by 1 base and J by 12 bases, leaving 8 bases between them. CDR1 and CDR2 (germline): SGHRS, YFSETQ. CDR3 sequence: CASSLFREPLHF. In nucleotides, the CDR3 is TGCGCCAGCAGCTTGTTCAGGGAACCCCTCCACTTT.

The V and J genes are TRBV12-5 and TRBJ1-2; a possible D gene is TRBD1 (6 bases). The CDR3 is 14 residues long. With 5 bases removed from V and 8 bases from J, the gap between germline ends came to 18 bases. Looked up from germline, CDR1 is LGHNT and CDR2 is FRNRAP. The CDR3 spells CASGNTGTTGGYTF. The CDR3 coding sequence is TGTGCTAGTGGTAATACCGGGACAACTGGCGGCTACACCTTC. The whole variable domain, filled in from reference TRBV12-5 and TRBJ1-2, reads DARVTQTPRHKVTEMGQEVTMRCQPILGHNTVFWYRQTMMQGLELLAYFRNRAPLDDSGMPKDRFSAEMPDATLATLKIQPSEPRDSAVYFCASGNTGTTGGYTFGSGTRLTVV.

The J gene is TRBJ2-2, the V gene TRBV5-1, with 7 bases aligning to TRBD2. In germline, CDR1 is SGHRS, CDR2 YFSETQ. This CDR3 comprises 16 residues. V lost 3 bases to trimming and J lost 6 bases; unmatched junction nucleotides: 11. The CDR3 loop reads CASSSSSGLSSGELFF. CDR3 DNA: TGCGCCAGCAGCTCTTCTAGCGGCCTAAGCTCCGGGGAGCTGTTTTTT.

CDR3 nucleotides: TGCGCCAGCAGCTTCATGAATAGCGGGAGCTCCTACGAGCAGTACTTC. It yields the protein CASSFMNSGSSYEQYF. The chain joins TRBV5-1 to TRBJ2-7; TRBD2 agrees at 9 bases. Germline CDR1 reads SGHRS; CDR2 reads YFSETQ. This CDR3 region has 16 residues. V dropped 2 bases and J dropped 0; count of bases not matched to a gene: 6.

The rearrangement links TRBV18 to TRBJ2-6; unclear D gene. CDR3 size: 15 residues. The V and J ends lost 6 bases and 2 bases respectively, with 11 bases between them. Germline CDR1 is KGHSH and CDR2 is LQKENI. The CDR3 region is CASSKLDAGANVLTF. CDR3 coding DNA: TGTGCCAGCTCGAAACTGGACGCTGGGGCCAACGTCCTGACTTTC.

Only one count was recorded for this clone. This chain uses TRBV15 with TRBJ2-5, with 9 nucleotides matching TRBD2. Losses at the gene ends were 0 bases for V and 5 bases for J; bases not matched to a gene: 10. Per the germline V gene, CDR1 is LNHNV and CDR2 is YYDKDF (reference sequence). CDR3 length: 17 amino acids. The CDR3 DNA reads TGTGCCACCAGCAGAGATATAGCGGGGGCCCTTGGGGAGACCCAGTACTTC. Residues: CATSRDIAGALGETQYF.

The chain recombines TRBV15 with TRBJ2-4; the D is unclear. CDR1 is LNHNV, CDR2 YYDKDF, per germline (reference sequence). The CDR3 length is 15 residues. Trimming removed 7 bases from V and 3 bases from J, with 16 bases in between. The CDR3 bases are TGTGCCACCATAGACGGCCGAAGGGACAAAAACATTCAGTACTTC. This sequence encodes CATIDGRRDKNIQYF.